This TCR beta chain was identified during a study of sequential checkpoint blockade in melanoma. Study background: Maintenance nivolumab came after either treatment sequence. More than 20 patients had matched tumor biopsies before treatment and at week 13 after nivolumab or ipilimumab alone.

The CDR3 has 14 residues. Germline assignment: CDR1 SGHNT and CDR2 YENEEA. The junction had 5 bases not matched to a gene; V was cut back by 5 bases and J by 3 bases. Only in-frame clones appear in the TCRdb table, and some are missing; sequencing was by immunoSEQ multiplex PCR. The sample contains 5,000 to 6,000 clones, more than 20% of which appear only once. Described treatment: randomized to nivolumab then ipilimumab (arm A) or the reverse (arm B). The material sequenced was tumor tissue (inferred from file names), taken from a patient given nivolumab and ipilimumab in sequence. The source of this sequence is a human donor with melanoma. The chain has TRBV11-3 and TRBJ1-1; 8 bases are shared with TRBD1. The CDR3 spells CASSQDRVYTEAFF. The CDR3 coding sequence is TGTGCCAGCAGCCAGGACAGGGTTTACACTGAAGCTTTCTTT.